These T cell receptor beta chains were read from a single sample in a study of cytomegalovirus exposure and HLA in healthy donors. The assay was immunoSEQ multiplex PCR, and TCRdb's table has in-frame clones only and misses some. This sample has around 70,000 clones, with nearly 80% found just once. The specimen sequenced was PBMCs. The receptor source for this set is a woman aged 40 to 50 in good health and CMV-seropositive. Each CDR3 is given with its conserved first and last residue. D genes are given only for firm matches. Clone size is stated in some rows and not others, as once, few, many or a class when expanded.

d_call | j_call | clone_size | v_call | cdr3_aa | cdr3_nt
TRBD1 | TRBJ1-2 | - | TRBV28 | CASSFPPPGQGNGYTF | TGTGCCAGCAGTTTTCCGCCTCCGGGACAGGGAAATGGCTACACCTTC
TRBD1 | TRBJ1-2 | - | TRBV7-2 | CASSLSGQVLNYGYTF | TGTGCCAGCAGCTTATCCGGACAGGTTCTCAACTATGGCTACACCTTC
- | TRBJ1-2 | once | TRBV7-9 | CASSLVTGTNYGYTF | TGTGCCAGCAGCTTAGTAACCGGGACTAACTATGGCTACACCTTC
TRBD1 | TRBJ1-1 | - | TRBV28 | CASSPTGGTTEAFF | TGTGCCAGCAGCCCGACAGGGGGTACCACTGAAGCTTTCTTT
TRBD2 | TRBJ2-1 | - | TRBV6-5 | CATRLTSGLYNEQFF | TGTGCCACCCGACTGACTAGCGGGCTATACAATGAGCAGTTCTTC
TRBD2 | TRBJ2-3 | - | TRBV7-9 | CASSAGLAADTDTQYF | TGTGCCAGCAGCGCGGGACTAGCGGCGGACACAGATACGCAGTATTTT
TRBD1 | TRBJ1-2 | - | TRBV25-1 | CASSASTGAAYGYTF | TGTGCCAGCAGTGCTTCGACAGGGGCGGCCTATGGCTACACCTTC
- | TRBJ2-5 | - | TRBV9 | CASSVGGTYQETQYF | TGTGCCAGCAGCGTGGGGGGTACGTACCAAGAGACCCAGTACTTC
TRBD1 | TRBJ2-3 | - | TRBV6-1 | CASSRDRYSTDTQYF | TGTGCCAGCAGCCGGGACAGGTATAGCACAGATACGCAGTATTTT
- | TRBJ2-5 | - | TRBV7-6 | CASSFLKGEETQYF | TGTGCCAGCAGCTTCCTGAAAGGGGAAGAGACCCAGTACTTC
- | TRBJ2-1 | - | TRBV19 | CASSSASGGEQFF | TGTGCCAGTAGTAGCGCTTCAGGGGGGGAGCAGTTCTTC
- | TRBJ2-5 | few | TRBV5-1 | CASSLDWPRGTQYF | TGCGCCAGCAGCTTGGACTGGCCCCGGGGGACCCAGTACTTC
TRBD2 | TRBJ2-3 | - | TRBV9 | CASSVTPRLAGARWGSTDTQYF | TGTGCCAGCAGCGTAACCCCCCGGCTAGCGGGGGCCCGGTGGGGGAGCACAGATACGCAGTATTTT
- | TRBJ1-1 | - | TRBV6-4 | CASSEGRGTEAFF | TGTGCCAGCAGTGAGGGCCGGGGCACTGAAGCTTTCTTT
- | TRBJ1-6 | - | TRBV7-2 | CASSSRRSSYNSPLHF | TGTGCCAGCAGCTCCCGACGGAGCTCCTATAATTCACCCCTCCACTTT
- | TRBJ2-7 | few | TRBV6-1 | CASSGNTGSSYEQYF | TGTGCCAGCAGTGGGAACACAGGAAGCTCCTACGAGCAGTACTTC
- | TRBJ1-4 | - | TRBV2 | CASYRNEKLFF | TGTGCCAGCTATAGAAATGAAAAACTGTTTTTT
- | TRBJ2-1 | - | TRBV6-5 | CASVNTAHLAGEQFF | TGTGCCAGCGTAAATACGGCGCACCTAGCCGGCGAGCAGTTCTTC
- | TRBJ1-6 | - | TRBV10-1 | CASTASEQGKGLYNSPLHF | TGCGCCAGCACCGCTTCGGAACAGGGAAAAGGTTTGTATAATTCACCCCTCCACTTT
- | TRBJ1-6 | - | TRBV5-1 | CASSLGDRHNSPLHF | TGCGCCAGCAGCTTGGGCGACAGGCATAATTCACCCCTCCACTTT
TRBD1 | TRBJ1-2 | - | TRBV27 | CASSLRPGGGNGYTF | TGTGCCAGCAGTTTACGTCCAGGGGGCGGGAATGGCTACACCTTC
- | TRBJ1-1 | - | TRBV4-1 | CASSQAGPEAFF | TGCGCCAGCAGCCAAGCAGGGCCTGAAGCTTTCTTT
TRBD1 | TRBJ1-3 | - | TRBV5-1 | CASRDDRAGNTIYF | TGCGCCAGCAGAGACGACAGGGCGGGAAACACCATATATTTT
- | TRBJ2-5 | - | TRBV11-1 | CASSWGVQETQYF | TGTGCCAGCAGCTGGGGAGTTCAAGAGACCCAGTACTTC
- | TRBJ2-1 | once | TRBV9 | CASSVESSPSSYNEQFF | TGTGCCAGCAGCGTAGAAAGTAGCCCGAGCTCCTACAATGAGCAGTTCTTC
TRBD1 | TRBJ1-1 | medium-sized | TRBV6-5 | CASSRGRTEAFF | TGTGCCAGCAGCAGGGGGAGGACTGAAGCTTTCTTT
- | TRBJ2-7 | - | TRBV4-2 | CASSPSPTAVASYEQYF | TGTGCCAGCAGCCCTTCCCCGACAGCAGTTGCCTCCTACGAGCAGTACTTC
- | TRBJ1-2 | - | TRBV5-1 | CASSLEYRAGYGYTF | TGCGCCAGCAGCTTGGAGTACAGGGCGGGCTATGGCTACACCTTC
TRBD2 | TRBJ2-3 | - | TRBV7-2 | CASSLTGLAGGVNTQYF | TGTGCCAGCAGCTTAACAGGGCTAGCGGGGGGTGTAAATACGCAGTATTTT
- | TRBJ1-5 | - | TRBV21-1 | CASVELLQHF | TGTGCCAGTGTCGAACTACTCCAGCATTTT
- | TRBJ2-7 | - | TRBV4-1 | CASSLSADTGYEQYF | TGCGCCAGCAGCCTTTCCGCCGACACAGGGTACGAGCAGTACTTC
- | TRBJ1-4 | once | TRBV30 | CAWSVFRGKLFF | TGTGCCTGGAGTGTATTCCGGGGAAAACTGTTTTTT
- | TRBJ1-1 | - | TRBV27 | CASLRGGETEAFF | TGCGCCTCCCTGAGGGGGGGAGAAACTGAAGCTTTCTTT
- | TRBJ2-7 | - | TRBV27 | CASSLDRSYEQYF | TGTGCCAGCAGTCTGGACAGATCCTACGAGCAGTACTTC
TRBD1 | TRBJ1-1 | few | TRBV7-9 | CASSLADRGTEAFF | TGTGCCAGCAGCTTAGCTGACAGGGGGACTGAAGCTTTCTTT
- | TRBJ1-1 | few | TRBV5-1 | CASSPGFEDTEAFF | TGCGCCAGCAGCCCAGGGTTCGAGGACACTGAAGCTTTCTTT
TRBD2 | TRBJ2-1 | - | TRBV15 | CATSETSFYNEQFF | TGTGCCACCTCCGAGACTAGCTTTTACAATGAGCAGTTCTTC
- | TRBJ1-1 | - | TRBV4-2 | CASSQDRPGQSGHEAFF | TGTGCCAGCAGCCAAGATAGGCCGGGACAATCGGGGCACGAAGCTTTCTTT
TRBD2 | TRBJ2-5 | - | TRBV19 | CASSEVAGGETQYF | TGTGCCAGTAGTGAGGTAGCGGGGGGTGAGACCCAGTACTTC
TRBD1 | TRBJ2-7 | - | TRBV2 | CASRKGGTGSYEQYF | TGTGCCAGCAGGAAGGGGGGGACAGGGAGTTACGAGCAGTACTTC
TRBD1 | TRBJ1-4 | - | TRBV2 | CASSSQGAFEKLFF | TGTGCCAGCAGCTCACAGGGGGCCTTTGAAAAACTGTTTTTT
- | TRBJ2-5 | few | TRBV18 | CASSRWQGQETQYF | TGTGCCAGCTCACGGTGGCAGGGGCAAGAGACCCAGTACTTC
- | TRBJ2-7 | - | TRBV5-1 | CASTPGPGGYEQYF | TGCGCCAGCACCCCCGGGCCAGGGGGGTACGAGCAGTACTTC
TRBD2 | TRBJ2-7 | - | TRBV30 | CAWTRGGGAREQYF | TGTGCCTGGACCCGAGGCGGGGGAGCCCGGGAGCAGTACTTC
TRBD2 | TRBJ2-1 | - | TRBV2 | CASSRRGTRATNEQFF | TGTGCCAGCAGCCGCCGAGGGACTAGAGCAACCAATGAGCAGTTCTTC
- | TRBJ2-7 | - | TRBV10-1 | CASSESGRGQYF | TGCGCCAGCAGTGAGTCAGGCCGAGGGCAGTACTTC
- | TRBJ1-5 | - | TRBV6-6 | CASTETGMNQPQHF | TGTGCCAGCACCGAGACGGGGATGAATCAGCCCCAGCATTTT
TRBD1 | TRBJ1-6 | - | TRBV5-6 | CASRRQGASPNSPLHF | TGTGCCAGCAGGCGACAGGGGGCTTCCCCTAATTCACCCCTCCACTTT
- | TRBJ2-1 | - | TRBV7-9 | CASSTDTSRQFF | TGTGCCAGCAGCACGGACACATCCAGGCAGTTCTTC